The rows below give T cell receptor beta chains drawn from one sample of a study of CD8 T cells in Susac syndrome. Using its own MiXCR run on the immunoSEQ multiplex PCR reads, TCRdb lists one record per CDR3 protein. This table holds about 150,000 distinct CDR3 sequences, just under 97% found once. The sample consisted of CD8+ T cells from PBMCs. Receptors were obtained from a human donor with multiple sclerosis. CDR3s include the opening cysteine and the closing phenylalanine or tryptophan. A D gene is named only where the DNA matches it firmly. Only some rows state a clone size, as once, few, many or a class for expanded clones.

j_gene	v_gene	abundance	d_gene	CDR3aa	CDR3nt
TRBJ2-7	TRBV2	-	-	CASSEGGNSYEQYF	TGTGCCAGCAGCGAGGGGGGGAACTCCTACGAGCAGTACTTC
TRBJ2-1	TRBV7-8	-	-	CASSLPTTGSNEQFF	TGTGCCAGCAGCTTACCTACCACAGGGAGCAATGAGCAGTTCTTC
TRBJ2-1	TRBV15	-	-	CATSRGQTTNEQFF	TGTGCCACCAGCAGAGGACAGACTACCAATGAGCAGTTCTTC
TRBJ1-1	TRBV29-1	-	-	CSAWTDGRYGAFF	TGCAGCGCCTGGACAGACGGCAGGTATGGAGCTTTCTTT
TRBJ2-3	TRBV9	-	TRBD2	CASSGSGGVTDTQYF	TGTGCCAGCAGCGGAAGCGGGGGGGTCACAGATACGCAGTATTTT
TRBJ1-4	TRBV15	-	-	CATSGAGAKNEKLFF	TGTGCCACCAGCGGCGCGGGGGCTAAAAATGAAAAACTGTTTTTT
TRBJ2-5	TRBV29-1	-	-	CSVETGRTETQYF	TGCAGCGTTGAGACGGGGCGGACAGAGACCCAGTACTTC
TRBJ1-2	TRBV9	-	-	CASSNSGEPNGYTF	TGTGCCAGCAGCAACTCGGGGGAGCCGAATGGCTACACCTTC
TRBJ2-1	TRBV12-3/TRBV12-4	-	-	CASRVSQGAGNEQFF	TGTGCCAGCAGAGTCAGTCAAGGGGCCGGGAATGAGCAGTTCTTC
TRBJ2-1	TRBV12-5	-	-	CASGLGPGAGAFF	TGTGCTAGTGGTTTGGGCCCGGGGGCAGGGGCGTTCTTC
TRBJ1-6	TRBV3-1	-	TRBD1	CASSQRDSSTYNSPLHF	TGTGCCAGCAGCCAAAGGGACAGTTCCACCTATAATTCACCCCTCCACTTT
TRBJ1-2	TRBV20-1	-	-	CSAGDYGYTF	TGCAGTGCAGGAGACTATGGCTACACCTTC
TRBJ2-7	TRBV13	-	-	CASSQRANQEQYF	TGTGCCAGCAGCCAACGCGCAAACCAGGAGCAGTACTTC
TRBJ2-3	TRBV27	once	-	CASSYIVQGRDTQYF	TGTGCCAGCAGTTATATCGTTCAGGGTAGGGATACGCAGTATTTT
TRBJ2-1	TRBV30	-	-	CAWTRGRGADEQFF	TGTGCCTGGACTAGAGGCAGGGGGGCCGATGAGCAGTTCTTC
TRBJ2-7	TRBV20-1	-	TRBD1	CSATDGTGFFNEQYF	TGCAGTGCTACGGACGGGACAGGGTTTTTCAACGAGCAGTACTTC
TRBJ1-3	TRBV30	once	-	CAWSGGGAGNTIYF	TGTGCCTGGAGTGGCGGCGGGGCTGGAAACACCATATATTTT
TRBJ2-7	TRBV7-9	-	TRBD1	CASSLDGTAYEQYF	TGTGCCAGCAGCTTAGACGGGACAGCTTACGAGCAGTACTTC
TRBJ2-1	TRBV7-6	-	TRBD2	CASSLASGEQFF	TGTGCCAGCAGCTTAGCTAGCGGGGAGCAGTTCTTC
TRBJ2-7	TRBV9	-	-	CASSRGGAREQYF	TGTGCCAGCAGCCGAGGGGGGGCAAGGGAGCAGTACTTC
TRBJ2-1	TRBV29-1	-	-	CSGYKGNEQFF	TGCAGCGGATACAAGGGAAATGAGCAGTTCTTC
TRBJ2-7	TRBV5-6	-	-	CASSFLGRESYEQYF	TGTGCCAGCAGCTTCCTCGGCAGGGAATCCTACGAGCAGTACTTC
TRBJ2-3	TRBV3-1	-	-	CASSRGYTDTQYF	TGTGCCAGCAGCCGCGGATACACAGATACGCAGTATTTT
TRBJ2-3	TRBV20-1	-	-	CSARRDGNPDTQYF	TGCAGTGCTCGACGAGACGGGAACCCAGATACGCAGTATTTT
TRBJ2-7	TRBV9	-	-	CASSPGTHAGYEQYF	TGTGCCAGCAGCCCCGGGACACATGCGGGTTACGAGCAGTACTTC
TRBJ1-4	TRBV30	-	-	CAYKDRMDEKLFF	TGTGCCTATAAGGACCGGATGGATGAAAAACTGTTTTTT
TRBJ2-6	TRBV9	-	-	CASSPRRVSGANVLTF	TGTGCCAGCAGCCCCCGAAGGGTCTCTGGGGCCAACGTCCTGACTTTC
TRBJ2-5	TRBV20-1	-	TRBD1	CSARRQGASGETQYF	TGCAGTGCGCGAAGACAGGGGGCCTCGGGAGAGACCCAGTACTTC
TRBJ2-1	TRBV5-1	-	-	CASSNRDFHGNEQFF	TGCGCCAGCAGTAACCGGGACTTTCACGGTAATGAGCAGTTCTTC